These T cell receptor beta chains were read from a single sample in a study of Graves' ophthalmopathy and Graves' hyperthyroidism. Each CDR3 protein gets one entry after TCRdb re-called the multiplex PCR reads with MiXCR. The data show some 1.1 million distinct CDR3 sequences, about 40% seen once. The sample comprised peripheral blood or thyroid tissue (not recorded which). The receptors here all came from an adult man with Graves' hyperthyroidism. Each CDR3 is given with its conserved first and last residue. The order of the fields is CDR3 protein, CDR3 DNA, J gene, D gene, clone size, V gene. The D gene is left open where the match is weak. Size tells how often a clone was seen (once, few, many) or the class of an expanded clone, and some rows leave it out.

CASSLEGLGLSNQPQHF,TGTGCCAGCAGCTTAGAAGGTTTGGGCCTGAGCAATCAGCCCCAGCATTTT,TRBJ1-5,NA,many,TRBV7-8
CASSNSRDGRQYF,TGTGCCAGCAGTAACTCCCGGGACGGAAGGCAGTACTTC,TRBJ2-7,NA,many,TRBV6-5
CASSLGHTQETQYF,TGTGCCAGCAGCTTGGGGCACACTCAAGAGACCCAGTACTTC,TRBJ2-5,NA,NA,TRBV5-4
CSAPGGVAGSYEQYF,TGCAGTGCCCCAGGGGGAGTAGCGGGCTCCTACGAGCAGTACTTC,TRBJ2-7,NA,NA,TRBV29-1
CASSLVGAAGEKLFF,TGTGCCAGCAGCTTAGTAGGGGCGGCGGGCGAAAAACTGTTTTTT,TRBJ1-4,NA,NA,TRBV7-6
CASSQGPAGNQPQHF,TGTGCCAGCTCACAAGGTCCGGCGGGCAATCAGCCCCAGCATTTT,TRBJ1-5,NA,few,TRBV18
CASSQDHPPGQLYEQYF,TGCGCCAGCAGCCAAGATCATCCGCCCGGACAGCTTTACGAGCAGTACTTC,TRBJ2-7,NA,NA,TRBV4-3
CASSLGLYGAGRGEAFF,TGTGCCAGCAGCTTAGGTCTCTACGGGGCAGGAAGGGGCGAAGCTTTCTTT,TRBJ1-1,NA,few,TRBV7-2
CASGTGSMYGYTF,TGTGCCAGCGGGACAGGGAGCATGTATGGCTACACCTTC,TRBJ1-2,TRBD1,NA,TRBV25-1
CASSLTPSPFGTNEKLFF,TGTGCCAGCAGCTTAACCCCATCGCCCTTCGGAACTAATGAAAAACTGTTTTTT,TRBJ1-4,NA,few,TRBV7-2
CASSPGLEGGAFF,TGTGCCAGCAGCCCGGGTCTCGAGGGTGGGGCTTTCTTT,TRBJ1-1,NA,many,TRBV13